The TCR beta chain described here comes from a study of cytomegalovirus exposure and HLA in healthy donors. Study-level background: There were some 400 genotyped donors. Of these, roughly 82% fell in the genetic ancestry cluster associated with self-reported Caucasian donors.

In the case of this clone: Antigen: not known.

General observations from the study: TCR beta sequences reportedly predicted most subjects' HLA-A and HLA-B alleles accurately. Rates of TCR association differed by HLA locus in a later analysis, with DRB1 highest and HLA-C lowest.

This PCR relied on a set of 60 Vbeta primers and 13 Jbeta primers. Profiled with immunoSEQ multiplex PCR; TCRdb holds only in-frame clones, not every one. This table has about 140,000 clones, approximately 72% appearing once. CDR3 length equals 17 residues. V lost 0 bases and J lost 6; bases outside the gene matches: 10. The germline gives CDR1 SGHDT, CDR2 YYEEEE. This sequence was found in a woman aged 55-75 years in good health and CMV-seronegative. J is TRBJ2-1 and V is TRBV5-6, with 9 bases identical to TRBD1. The sample was PBMCs. CDR3 bases: TGTGCCAGCAGCTTGGTCAAAACCGGGACAGGGCTCAATGAGCAGTTCTTC. As protein: CASSLVKTGTGLNEQFF.